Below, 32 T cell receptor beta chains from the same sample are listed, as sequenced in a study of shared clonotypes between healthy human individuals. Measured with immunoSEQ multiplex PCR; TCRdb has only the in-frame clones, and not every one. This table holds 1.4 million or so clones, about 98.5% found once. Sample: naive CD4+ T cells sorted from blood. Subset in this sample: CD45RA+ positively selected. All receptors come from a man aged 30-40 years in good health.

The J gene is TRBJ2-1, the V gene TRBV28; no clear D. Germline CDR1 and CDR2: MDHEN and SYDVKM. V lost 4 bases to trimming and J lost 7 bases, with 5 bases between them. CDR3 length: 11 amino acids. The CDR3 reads CASSYANEQFF. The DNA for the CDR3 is TGTGCCAGCAGTTACGCAAATGAGCAGTTCTTC.

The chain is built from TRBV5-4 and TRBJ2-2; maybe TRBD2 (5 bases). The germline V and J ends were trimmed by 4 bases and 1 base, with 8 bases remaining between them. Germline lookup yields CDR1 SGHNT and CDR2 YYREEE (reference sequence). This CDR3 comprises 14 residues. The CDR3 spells CASSPGGNTGELFF. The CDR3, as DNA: TGTGCCAGCAGCCCCGGAGGGAACACCGGGGAGCTGTTTTTT.

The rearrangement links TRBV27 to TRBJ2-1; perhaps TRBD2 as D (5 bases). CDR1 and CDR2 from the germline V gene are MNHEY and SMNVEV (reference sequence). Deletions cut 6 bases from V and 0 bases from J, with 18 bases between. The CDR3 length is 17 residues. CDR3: CASSPFWEKSSYNEQFF. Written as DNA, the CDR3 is TGTGCCAGCAGCCCTTTCTGGGAGAAGAGCTCCTACAATGAGCAGTTCTTC.

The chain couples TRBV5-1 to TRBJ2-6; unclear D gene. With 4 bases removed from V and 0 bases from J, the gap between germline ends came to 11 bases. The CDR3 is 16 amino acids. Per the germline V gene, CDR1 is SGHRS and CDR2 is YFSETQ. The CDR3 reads CASSRPPDSGANVLTF. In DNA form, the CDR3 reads TGCGCCAGCAGCCGCCCTCCCGACTCTGGGGCCAACGTCCTGACTTTC.

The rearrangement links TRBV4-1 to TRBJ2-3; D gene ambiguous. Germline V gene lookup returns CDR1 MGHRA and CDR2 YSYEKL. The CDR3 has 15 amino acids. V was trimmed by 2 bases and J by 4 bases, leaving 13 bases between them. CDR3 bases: TGCGCCAGCAGCCAATCGCCCCATGGAGCAGATACGCAGTATTTT. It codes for CASSQSPHGADTQYF.

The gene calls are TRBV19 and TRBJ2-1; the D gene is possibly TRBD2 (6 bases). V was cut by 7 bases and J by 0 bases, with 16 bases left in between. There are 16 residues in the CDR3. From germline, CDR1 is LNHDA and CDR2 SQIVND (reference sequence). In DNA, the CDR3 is TGTGCCAGTACTTTCTTATCCGGGAGCTCCTACAATGAGCAGTTCTTC. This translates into CASTFLSGSSYNEQFF.

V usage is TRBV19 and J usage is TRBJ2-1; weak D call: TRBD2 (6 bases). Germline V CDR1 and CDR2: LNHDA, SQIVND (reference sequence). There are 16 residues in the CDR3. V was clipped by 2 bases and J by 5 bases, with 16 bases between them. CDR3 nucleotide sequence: TGTGCCAGTAGTATACGTCCAGCGGGCAACAACAATGAGCAGTTCTTC. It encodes CASSIRPAGNNNEQFF.

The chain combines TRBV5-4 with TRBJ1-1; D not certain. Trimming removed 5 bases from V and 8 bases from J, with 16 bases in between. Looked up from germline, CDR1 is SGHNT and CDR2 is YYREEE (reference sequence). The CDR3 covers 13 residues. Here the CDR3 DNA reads TGTGCCAGCAGGAGGGCAGGAGGCCCAGAAGCTTTCTTT. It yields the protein CASRRAGGPEAFF.

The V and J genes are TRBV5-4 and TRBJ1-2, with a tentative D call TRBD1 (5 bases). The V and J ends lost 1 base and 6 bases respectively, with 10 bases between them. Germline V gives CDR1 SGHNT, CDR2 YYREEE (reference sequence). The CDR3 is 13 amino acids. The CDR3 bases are TGTGCCAGCAGCTTGAAAGGGGCGAATGGCTACACCTTC. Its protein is CASSLKGANGYTF.

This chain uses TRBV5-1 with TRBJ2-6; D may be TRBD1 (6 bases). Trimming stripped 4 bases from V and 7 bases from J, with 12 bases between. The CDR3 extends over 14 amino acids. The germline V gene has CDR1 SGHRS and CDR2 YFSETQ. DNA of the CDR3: TGCGCCAGCAGCACAACAGGGATAGCCAACGTCCTGACTTTC. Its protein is CASSTTGIANVLTF.

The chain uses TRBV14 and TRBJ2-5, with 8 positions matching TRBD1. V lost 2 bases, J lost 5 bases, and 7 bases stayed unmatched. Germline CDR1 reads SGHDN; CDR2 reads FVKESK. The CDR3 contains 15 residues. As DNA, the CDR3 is TGTGCCAGCAGCCAAAGGACAGGGTGGGGCGAGACCCAGTACTTC. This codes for CASSQRTGWGETQYF. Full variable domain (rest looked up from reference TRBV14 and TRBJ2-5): EAGVTQFPSHSVIEKGQTVTLRCDPISGHDNLYWYRRVMGKEIKFLLHFVKESKQDESGMPNNRFLAERTGGTYSTLKVQPAELEDSGVYFCASSQRTGWGETQYFGPGTRLLVL.

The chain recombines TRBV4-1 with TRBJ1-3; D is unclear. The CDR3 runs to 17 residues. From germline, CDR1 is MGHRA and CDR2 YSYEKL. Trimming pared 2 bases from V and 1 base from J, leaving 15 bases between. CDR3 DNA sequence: TGCGCCAGCAGCCAACCGCCCACCTTGAGGTCTGGAAACACCATATATTTT. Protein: CASSQPPTLRSGNTIYF.

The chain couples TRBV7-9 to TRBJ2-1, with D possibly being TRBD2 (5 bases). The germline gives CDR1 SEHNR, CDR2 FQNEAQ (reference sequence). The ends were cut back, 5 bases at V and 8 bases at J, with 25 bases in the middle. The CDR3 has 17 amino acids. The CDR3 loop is CASSRETGHPGRDEQFF. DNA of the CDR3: TGTGCCAGCAGCCGCGAGACCGGGCACCCGGGAAGGGATGAGCAGTTCTTC. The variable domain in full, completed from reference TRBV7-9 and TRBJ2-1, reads DTGVSQNPRHKITKRGQNVTFRCDPISEHNRLYWYRQTLGQGPEFLTYFQNEAQLEKSRLLSDRFSAERPKGSFSTLEIQRTEQGDSAMYLCASSRETGHPGRDEQFFGPGTRLTVL.

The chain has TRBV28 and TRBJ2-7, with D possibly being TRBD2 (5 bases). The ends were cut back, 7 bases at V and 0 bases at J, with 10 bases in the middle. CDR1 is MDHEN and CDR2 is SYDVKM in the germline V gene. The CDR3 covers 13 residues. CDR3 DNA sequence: TGTGCCAGCATTGGGGAGACCTCCTACGAGCAGTACTTC. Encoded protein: CASIGETSYEQYF.

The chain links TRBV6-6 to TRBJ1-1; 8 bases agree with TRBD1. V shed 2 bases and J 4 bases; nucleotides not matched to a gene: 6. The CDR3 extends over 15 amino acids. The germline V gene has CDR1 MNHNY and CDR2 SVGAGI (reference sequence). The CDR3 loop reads CASSYHAGGVTEAFF. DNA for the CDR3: TGTGCCAGCAGTTACCATGCAGGGGGCGTCACTGAAGCTTTCTTT.

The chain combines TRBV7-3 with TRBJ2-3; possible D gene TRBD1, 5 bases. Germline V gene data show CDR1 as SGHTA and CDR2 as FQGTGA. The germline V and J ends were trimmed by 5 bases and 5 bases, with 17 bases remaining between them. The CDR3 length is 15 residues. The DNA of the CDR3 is TGTGCCAGCAGCCCACACCTAGGGGATAGAGATACGCAGTATTTT. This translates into CASSPHLGDRDTQYF. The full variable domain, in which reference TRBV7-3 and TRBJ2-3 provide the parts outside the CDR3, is GAGVSQTPSNKVTEKGKYVELRCDPISGHTALYWYRQSLGQGPEFLIYFQGTGAADDSGLPNDRFFAVRPEGSVSTLKIQRTERGDSAVYLCASSPHLGDRDTQYFGPGTRLTVL.

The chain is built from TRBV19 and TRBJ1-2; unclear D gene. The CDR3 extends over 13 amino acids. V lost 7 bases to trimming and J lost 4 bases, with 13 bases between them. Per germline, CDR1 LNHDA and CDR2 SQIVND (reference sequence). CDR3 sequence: CASNADGSYGYTF. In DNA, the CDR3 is TGTGCCAGTAACGCTGACGGATCCTATGGCTACACCTTC.

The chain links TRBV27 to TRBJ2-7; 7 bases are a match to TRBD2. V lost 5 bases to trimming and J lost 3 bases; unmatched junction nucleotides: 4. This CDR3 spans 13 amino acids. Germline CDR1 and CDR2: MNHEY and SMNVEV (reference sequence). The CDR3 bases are TGTGCCAGCAGTGCCAGGACTAGCTACGAGCAGTACTTC. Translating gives CASSARTSYEQYF.

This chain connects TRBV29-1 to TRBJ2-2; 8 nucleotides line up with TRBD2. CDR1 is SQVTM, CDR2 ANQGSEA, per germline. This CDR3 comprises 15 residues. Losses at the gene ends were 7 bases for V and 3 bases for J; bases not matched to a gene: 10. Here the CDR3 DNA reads TGCAGCGCCGCTACTAGCGGAATTCACACCGGGGAGCTGTTTTTT. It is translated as CSAATSGIHTGELFF.

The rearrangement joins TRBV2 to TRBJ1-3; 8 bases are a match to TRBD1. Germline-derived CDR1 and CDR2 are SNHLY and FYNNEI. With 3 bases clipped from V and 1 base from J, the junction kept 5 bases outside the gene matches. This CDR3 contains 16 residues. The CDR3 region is CASSDIRTGSGNTIYF. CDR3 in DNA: TGTGCCAGCAGTGACATAAGGACAGGGTCTGGAAACACCATATATTTT.

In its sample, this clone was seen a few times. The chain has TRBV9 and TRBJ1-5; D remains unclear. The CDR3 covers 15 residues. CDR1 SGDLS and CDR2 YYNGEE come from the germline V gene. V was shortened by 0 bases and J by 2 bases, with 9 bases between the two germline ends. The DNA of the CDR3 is TGTGCCAGCAGCGTAGTTAGTCGAGGCAATCAGCCCCAGCATTTT. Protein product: CASSVVSRGNQPQHF.

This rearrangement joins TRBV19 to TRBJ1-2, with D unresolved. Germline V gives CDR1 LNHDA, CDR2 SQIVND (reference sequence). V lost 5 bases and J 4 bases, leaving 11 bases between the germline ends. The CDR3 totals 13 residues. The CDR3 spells CASSAILGYGYTF. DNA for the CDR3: TGTGCCAGTAGTGCGATATTGGGCTATGGCTACACCTTC.

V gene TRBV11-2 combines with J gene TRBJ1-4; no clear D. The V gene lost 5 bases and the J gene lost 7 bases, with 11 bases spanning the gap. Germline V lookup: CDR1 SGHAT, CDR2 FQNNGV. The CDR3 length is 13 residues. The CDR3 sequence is CASSPGVGEKLFF. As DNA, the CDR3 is TGTGCCAGCAGCCCCGGTGTGGGTGAAAAACTGTTTTTT.

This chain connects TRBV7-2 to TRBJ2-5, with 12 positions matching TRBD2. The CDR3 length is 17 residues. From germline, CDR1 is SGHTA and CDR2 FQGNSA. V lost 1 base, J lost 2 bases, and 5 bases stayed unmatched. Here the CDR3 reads CASSLVLAGGRQETQYF. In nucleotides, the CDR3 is TGTGCCAGCAGCTTAGTACTAGCGGGAGGTAGACAAGAGACCCAGTACTTC.

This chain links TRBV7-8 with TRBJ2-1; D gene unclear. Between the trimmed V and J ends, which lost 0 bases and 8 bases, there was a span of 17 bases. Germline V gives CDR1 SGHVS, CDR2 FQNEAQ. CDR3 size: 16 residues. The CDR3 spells CASSLASYLVRDEQFF. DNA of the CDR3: TGTGCCAGCAGCTTAGCGAGTTACCTAGTTCGGGATGAGCAGTTCTTC. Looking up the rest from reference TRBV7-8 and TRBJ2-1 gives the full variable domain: GAGVSQSPRYKVAKRGQDVALRCDPISGHVSLFWYQQALGQGPEFLTYFQNEAQLDKSGLPSDRFFAERPEGSVSTLKIQRTQQEDSAVYLCASSLASYLVRDEQFFGPGTRLTVL.

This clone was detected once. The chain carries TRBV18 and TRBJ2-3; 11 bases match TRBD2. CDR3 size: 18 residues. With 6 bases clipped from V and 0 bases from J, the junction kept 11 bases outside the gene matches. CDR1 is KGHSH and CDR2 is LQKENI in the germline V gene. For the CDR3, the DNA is TGTGCCAGCTCCATAACTTCTCGGACTAGCGGGAGCACAGATACGCAGTATTTT. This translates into CASSITSRTSGSTDTQYF.

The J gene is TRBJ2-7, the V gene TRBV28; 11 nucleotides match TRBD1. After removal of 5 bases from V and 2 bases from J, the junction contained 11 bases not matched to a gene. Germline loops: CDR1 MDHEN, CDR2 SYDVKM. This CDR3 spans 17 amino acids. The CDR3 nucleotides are TGTGCCAGCAGTGGATACAGACCGGGACAGGGGGCCTACGAGCAGTACTTC. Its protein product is CASSGYRPGQGAYEQYF.

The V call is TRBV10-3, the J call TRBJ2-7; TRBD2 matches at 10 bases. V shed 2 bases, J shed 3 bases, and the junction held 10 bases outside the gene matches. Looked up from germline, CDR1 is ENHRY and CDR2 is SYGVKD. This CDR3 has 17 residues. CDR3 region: CAISEGGSGRSGYEQYF. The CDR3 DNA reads TGTGCCATCAGTGAGGGGGGTAGCGGGAGGAGTGGCTACGAGCAGTACTTC.

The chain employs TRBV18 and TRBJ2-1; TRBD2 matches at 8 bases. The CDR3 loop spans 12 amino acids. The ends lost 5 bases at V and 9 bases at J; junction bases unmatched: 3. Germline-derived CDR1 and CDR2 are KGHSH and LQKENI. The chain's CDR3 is CASSGLASEQFF. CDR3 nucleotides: TGTGCCAGCTCAGGACTAGCCAGTGAGCAGTTCTTC.

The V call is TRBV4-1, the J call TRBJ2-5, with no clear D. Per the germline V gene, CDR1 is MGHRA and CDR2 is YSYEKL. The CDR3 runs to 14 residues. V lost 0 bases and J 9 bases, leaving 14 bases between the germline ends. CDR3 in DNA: TGCGCCAGCAGCCAAGATGACCTCCGTGCGGCCCAGTACTTC. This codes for CASSQDDLRAAQYF.

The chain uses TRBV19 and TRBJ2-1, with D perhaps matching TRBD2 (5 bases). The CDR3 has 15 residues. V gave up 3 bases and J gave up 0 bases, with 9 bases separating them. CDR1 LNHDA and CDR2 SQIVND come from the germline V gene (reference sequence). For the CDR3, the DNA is TGTGCCAGTAGTATGGTAGGGAGCTCCTACAATGAGCAGTTCTTC. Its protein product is CASSMVGSSYNEQFF.

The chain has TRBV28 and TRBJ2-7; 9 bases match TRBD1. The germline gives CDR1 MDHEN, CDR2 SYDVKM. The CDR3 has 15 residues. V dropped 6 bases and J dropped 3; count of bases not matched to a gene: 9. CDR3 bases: TGTGCCAGCAGGCGACAGACAGGGGGGATCTACGAGCAGTACTTC. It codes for CASRRQTGGIYEQYF.